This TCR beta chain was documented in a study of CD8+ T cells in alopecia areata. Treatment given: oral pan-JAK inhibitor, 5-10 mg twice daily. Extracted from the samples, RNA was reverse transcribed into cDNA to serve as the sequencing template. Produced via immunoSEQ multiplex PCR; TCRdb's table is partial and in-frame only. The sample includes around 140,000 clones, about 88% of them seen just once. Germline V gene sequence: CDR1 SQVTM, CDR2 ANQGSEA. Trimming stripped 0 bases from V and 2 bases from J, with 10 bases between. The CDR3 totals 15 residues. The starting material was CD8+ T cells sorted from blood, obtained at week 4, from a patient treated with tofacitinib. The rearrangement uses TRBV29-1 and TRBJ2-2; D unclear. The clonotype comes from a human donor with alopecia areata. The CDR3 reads CSVEDLGRNTGELFF. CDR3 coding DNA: TGCAGCGTTGAAGATCTAGGACGTAACACCGGGGAGCTGTTTTTT.